What follows are 27 T cell receptor beta chains derived from one specimen sequenced in a study of T cells after yellow fever vaccination. TCRdb fed the 5' RACE reads into MiXCR, producing one record per CDR3 protein. The sample includes under 300,000 distinct CDR3 sequences, roughly 7.2% of them seen just once. The specimen comprised CD4+ T cells sorted from PBMCs, sampled 15 days after the yellow fever booster vaccination. These receptor sequences come from a man aged 25-40 years who received the YFV17D yellow fever vaccine.

This clonotype was observed many times. The chain links TRBV15 to TRBJ2-1, with 8 bases lining up with TRBD2. Germline V gives CDR1 LNHNV, CDR2 YYDKDF (reference sequence). Losses at the gene ends were 6 bases for V and 6 bases for J; bases not matched to a gene: 4. This CDR3 region has 13 residues. CDR3 DNA sequence: TGTGCCACCAGTAGCGGGGCTAGCAATGAGCAGTTCTTC. This encodes CATSSGASNEQFF.

V gene TRBV18 combines with J gene TRBJ2-3; the D gene is possibly TRBD2 (5 bases). V was shortened by 2 bases and J by 1 base, with 7 bases between the two germline ends. CDR1 and CDR2 (germline): KGHSH, LQKENI. The CDR3 runs 14 residues. CDR3 region: CASSPLEGTDTQYF. For the CDR3, the DNA is TGTGCCAGCTCACCATTGGAGGGCACAGATACGCAGTATTTT. Full variable domain (outside the CDR3, taken from reference TRBV18 and TRBJ2-3): NAGVMQNPRHLVRRRGQEARLRCSPMKGHSHVYWYRQLPEEGLKFMVYLQKENIIDESGMPKERFSAEFPKEGPSILRIQQVVRGDSAAYFCASSPLEGTDTQYFGPGTRLTVL.

This chain uses TRBV5-5 with TRBJ2-7, with 7 bases aligning to TRBD1. The CDR3 has 13 residues. V was pared by 6 bases and J by 2 bases, with 5 bases of the junction left unmatched. In germline, CDR1 is SGHKS, CDR2 YYEKEE (reference sequence). The chain's CDR3 is CASITDRPYEQYF. As DNA, the CDR3 is TGTGCCAGCATCACGGACAGGCCCTACGAGCAGTACTTC.

This clonotype was seen a few times. The chain has TRBV7-2 and TRBJ1-5; D unclear. Trimming shortened V by 2 bases and J by 9 bases, and 11 bases separated the two germline ends. The CDR3 is 13 amino acids. Germline CDR1 and CDR2: SGHTA and FQGNSA. DNA of the CDR3: TGTGCCAGCAGCTTACTCGTTAGTCGGCCCCAGCATTTT. Translated: CASSLLVSRPQHF.

The chain uses TRBV12-3 or TRBV12-4 and TRBJ2-5; D might be TRBD1 (5 bases). V lost 0 bases to trimming and J lost 2 bases, with 7 bases between them. The CDR3 extends over 14 amino acids. CDR3 loop: CASSLAAGQETQYF. CDR3 bases: TGTGCCAGCAGTTTAGCGGCAGGGCAAGAGACCCAGTACTTC.

This chain uses TRBV28 with TRBJ1-2, with D hard to call. Per the germline V gene, CDR1 is MDHEN and CDR2 is SYDVKM. This CDR3 has 11 residues. The germline V and J ends were trimmed by 2 bases and 7 bases, with 5 bases remaining between them. CDR3 protein: CASSLKFGYTF. The CDR3 DNA reads as TGTGCCAGCAGTTTAAAGTTTGGCTACACCTTC.

This clonotype was seen ten or more times. The rearrangement uses TRBV6-1 and TRBJ2-7; 10 bases map to TRBD2. This CDR3 spans 16 amino acids. Germline trimming cut 2 bases from V and 3 bases from J; bases unmatched to any gene: 7. Germline lookup yields CDR1 MNHNS and CDR2 SASEGT. In DNA form, the CDR3 reads TGTGCCAGCAGTGAACTAGCGGGAGAACCCCTCTACGAGCAGTACTTC. The encoded protein is CASSELAGEPLYEQYF.

This clonotype showed up many times. This chain joins TRBV5-1 and TRBJ2-7; 7 positions agree with TRBD2. The J segment lost 3 bases and the V segment lost 1 base, leaving 1 base of the junction unmatched. The germline V gene has CDR1 SGHRS and CDR2 YFSETQ. The CDR3 is 13 amino acids. The CDR3 DNA sequence: TGCGCCAGCAGCTTGAGCGGGGACTACGAGCAGTACTTC. Encoded protein: CASSLSGDYEQYF.

J is TRBJ2-7 and V is TRBV28, with D perhaps TRBD2 (5 bases). Germline CDR1 and CDR2: MDHEN and SYDVKM. CDR3 size: 10 residues. V was cut by 8 bases and J by 3 bases, with 5 bases left in between. This CDR3 is CASGLYEQYF. The DNA of the CDR3 is TGTGCCAGCGGACTCTACGAGCAGTACTTC.

This clonotype was counted between two and nine times. The V gene is TRBV5-1, the J gene TRBJ1-1; no clear D gene. The CDR3 runs 15 residues. With 0 bases removed from V and 8 bases from J, the gap between germline ends came to 17 bases. Germline V gene lookup returns CDR1 SGHRS and CDR2 YFSETQ. CDR3 loop: CASSLGSESNLEAFF. DNA of the CDR3: TGCGCCAGCAGCTTGGGGTCGGAGAGTAACTTGGAAGCTTTCTTT.

This clonotype was seen a few times. V and J are TRBV20-1 and TRBJ2-7, with no clear D. This CDR3 comprises 14 residues. CDR1 is DFQATT, CDR2 SNEGSKA, per germline (reference sequence). Between the trimmed V and J ends, which lost 4 bases and 1 base, there was a span of 14 bases. The DNA for the CDR3 is TGCAGTGCTATGGGGTGGCCCGGATCCTACGAGCAGTACTTC. The encoded protein is CSAMGWPGSYEQYF.

Only a few counts were recorded for this clonotype. The chain combines TRBV28 with TRBJ2-7; D may be TRBD1 (5 bases). V lost 3 bases, J lost 2 bases, and 8 bases lay in between. CDR1 is MDHEN and CDR2 is SYDVKM in the germline V gene. The CDR3 totals 13 residues. The CDR3 here is CASSLGLTYEQYF. The DNA for the CDR3 is TGTGCCAGCAGTTTGGGGCTAACCTACGAGCAGTACTTC.

The chain uses TRBV5-1 and TRBJ1-4; TRBD1 matches at 7 bases. This CDR3 comprises 18 residues. V gave up 4 bases and J gave up 8 bases; unmatched junction bases: 20. Germline CDR1 is SGHRS and CDR2 is YFSETQ. The CDR3 protein is CASSLGDSSFAGVEKLFF. The CDR3 bases are TGCGCCAGCAGCCTGGGGGACAGCTCCTTCGCGGGGGTGGAAAAACTGTTTTTT.

This clonotype has at least ten counts. The V gene is TRBV7-8, the J gene TRBJ2-7; 11 bases line up with TRBD1. The CDR3 runs 15 residues. In germline, CDR1 is SGHVS, CDR2 FQNEAQ. J was trimmed by 3 bases and V by 5 bases; bases with no gene match: 6. The DNA of the CDR3 is TGTGCCAGCAGCCGGACAGGGGGCTTTCTCTACGAGCAGTACTTC. This codes for CASSRTGGFLYEQYF.

This clonotype came up many times. The gene calls are TRBV24-1 and TRBJ2-6; D perhaps matches TRBD2 (5 bases). The CDR3 totals 16 residues. With 1 base removed from V and 10 bases from J, the gap between germline ends came to 16 bases. Per the germline V gene, CDR1 is KGHDR and CDR2 is SFDVKD. The CDR3 here is CATSDFSLSEGNVLTF. CDR3 nucleotides: TGTGCCACCAGTGATTTCAGTCTCTCTGAGGGAAACGTCCTGACTTTC.

In its sample, this clonotype was seen a few times. The CDR3 here is CASSPLETGLSEQYF. CDR3 nucleotide sequence: TGTGCCAGCTCACCACTGGAGACAGGTCTCTCCGAGCAGTACTTC. V gene TRBV18 combines with J gene TRBJ2-7; the D gene is possibly TRBD1 (6 bases). The CDR3 length is 15 residues. Trimming pared 1 base from V and 6 bases from J, leaving 16 bases between. Germline V gives CDR1 KGHSH, CDR2 LQKENI.

This clonotype was recorded many times. This chain connects TRBV9 to TRBJ2-5; 7 bases align to TRBD2. The CDR3 loop spans 14 amino acids. Germline values: CDR1 SGDLS, CDR2 YYNGEE. V lost 4 bases, J lost 3 bases, and 6 bases stayed unmatched. CDR3 loop: CASSPIGREETQYF. For the CDR3, the DNA is TGTGCCAGCAGCCCAATAGGGAGGGAAGAGACCCAGTACTTC.

There are many counts of this clonotype. The J gene is TRBJ2-1, the V gene TRBV7-3; D perhaps matches TRBD2 (5 bases). V was pared by 1 base and J by 0 bases, with 7 bases between. The CDR3 length is 15 residues. From germline, CDR1 is SGHTA and CDR2 FQGTGA. The CDR3 loop is CASSLRGSSYNEQFF. The CDR3 DNA follows: TGTGCCAGCAGCTTAAGAGGGAGCTCCTACAATGAGCAGTTCTTC. The variable domain in full, with the rest retrieved from reference TRBV7-3 and TRBJ2-1, is GAGVSQTPSNKVTEKGKYVELRCDPISGHTALYWYRQSLGQGPEFLIYFQGTGAADDSGLPNDRFFAVRPEGSVSTLKIQRTERGDSAVYLCASSLRGSSYNEQFFGPGTRLTVL.

A few counts support this clonotype. V is TRBV7-2 and J is TRBJ2-5; TRBD2 matches at 7 bases. The CDR3 runs 15 residues. J gave up 4 bases and V 3 bases, and 8 bases lay outside the gene matches. Germline CDR1 and CDR2: SGHTA and FQGNSA. The CDR3 is CASSFGGGRGETQYF. For the CDR3, the DNA is TGTGCCAGCAGCTTTGGCGGGGGAAGGGGAGAGACCCAGTACTTC.

Here the CDR3 DNA reads TGTGCCAGCACCTCAATGGCACTCCAAAAATATGGCTACACCTTC. It translates to CASTSMALQKYGYTF. This sequence joins TRBV5-4 and TRBJ1-2, with D unclear. This CDR3 contains 15 residues. The V gene's germline CDR1 is SGHNT and CDR2 YYREEE (reference sequence). The V and J ends lost 6 bases and 5 bases respectively, with 20 bases between them.

This clonotype came up a few times. This rearrangement joins TRBV20-1 to TRBJ2-5; 7 bases are a match to TRBD2. Per germline, CDR1 DFQATT and CDR2 SNEGSKA (reference sequence). Unmatched junction bases numbered 9, after V lost 3 bases and J lost 5 bases. This CDR3 has 14 amino acids. The CDR3 protein is CSASVGEGRETQYF. CDR3 nucleotide sequence: TGCAGTGCTAGCGTTGGGGAGGGGCGGGAGACCCAGTACTTC.

This clonotype was detected a few times. The V call is TRBV6-5, the J call TRBJ2-3, with a weak D call TRBD2 (5 bases). The V end lost 0 bases, the J end lost 3 bases, and 7 bases lay between the germline ends. The CDR3 is 14 residues long. The germline V gene encodes CDR1 MNHEY and CDR2 SVGAGI. The CDR3: CASSYSTGTDTQYF. In DNA, the CDR3 is TGTGCCAGCAGTTACTCCACGGGGACAGATACGCAGTATTTT.

At least ten counts were recorded for this clonotype. This sequence joins TRBV5-1 and TRBJ2-7; D may be TRBD2 (5 bases). Trimming took 0 bases from V and 6 from J, leaving 13 bases between them. Looked up from germline, CDR1 is SGHRS and CDR2 is YFSETQ. This CDR3 contains 14 residues. CDR3 in DNA: TGCGCCAGCAGCTTGGCACCCCATAGCGCCGAGCAGTACTTC. This translates into CASSLAPHSAEQYF. Supplemented by reference TRBV5-1 and TRBJ2-7, the full variable domain reads KAGVTQTPRYLIKTRGQQVTLSCSPISGHRSVSWYQQTPGQGLQFLFEYFSETQRNKGNFPGRFSGRQFSNSRSEMNVSTLELGDSALYLCASSLAPHSAEQYFGPGTRLTVT.

This clonotype was seen repeatedly, ten times or more. The V and J genes are TRBV5-1 and TRBJ2-4, with D unclear. The V gene's germline CDR1 is SGHRS and CDR2 YFSETQ. Trimming removed 3 bases from V and 7 bases from J, with 14 bases in between. This CDR3 comprises 14 residues. The CDR3 DNA reads as TGCGCCAGCAGCTCCTACAGCGTGGGGAACATTCAGTACTTC. Amino acids: CASSSYSVGNIQYF.

This clonotype occurred many times. The V and J genes are TRBV3-1 and TRBJ1-5, with D unresolved. Germline CDR1 and CDR2: LGHDT and YNNKEL (reference sequence). The V and J ends lost 3 bases and 3 bases respectively, with 6 bases between them. This CDR3 has 13 residues. The chain's CDR3 is CASSQQLNQPQHF. Written as DNA, the CDR3 is TGTGCCAGCAGCCAGCAGCTCAATCAGCCCCAGCATTTT.

This clonotype showed up just a few times. The chain employs TRBV5-1 and TRBJ2-6; no clear D gene. The CDR3 has 18 amino acids. V lost 1 base and J 2 bases, leaving 16 bases between the germline ends. From germline, CDR1 is SGHRS and CDR2 YFSETQ. The CDR3 reads CASSLRQPKSAGANVLTF. CDR3 DNA sequence: TGCGCCAGCAGCTTGAGGCAGCCTAAAAGCGCTGGGGCCAACGTCCTGACTTTC.

This clonotype has more than one count but fewer than ten. The chain carries TRBV5-1 and TRBJ1-2, with D tentatively TRBD1 (5 bases). The CDR3 spans 15 residues. Germline assignment: CDR1 SGHRS and CDR2 YFSETQ. V was shortened by 1 base and J by 4 bases, with 14 bases between the two germline ends. In DNA, the CDR3 is TGCGCCAGCAGCTTGTGGTCTTCAGGGACCTATGGCTACACCTTC. Encoded protein: CASSLWSSGTYGYTF.